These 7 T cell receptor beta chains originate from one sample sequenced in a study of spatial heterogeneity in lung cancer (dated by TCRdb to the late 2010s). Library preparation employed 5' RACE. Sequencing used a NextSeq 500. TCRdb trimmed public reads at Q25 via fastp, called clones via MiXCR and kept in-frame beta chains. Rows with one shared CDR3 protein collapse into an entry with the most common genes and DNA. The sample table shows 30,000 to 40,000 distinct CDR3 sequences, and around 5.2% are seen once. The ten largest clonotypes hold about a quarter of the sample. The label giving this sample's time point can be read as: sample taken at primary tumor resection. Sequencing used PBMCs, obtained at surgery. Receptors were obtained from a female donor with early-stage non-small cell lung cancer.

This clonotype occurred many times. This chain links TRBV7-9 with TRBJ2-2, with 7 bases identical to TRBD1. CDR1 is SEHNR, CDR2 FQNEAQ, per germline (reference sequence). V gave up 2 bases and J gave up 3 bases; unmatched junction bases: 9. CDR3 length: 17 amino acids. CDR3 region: CASSLNPGQIYTGELFF. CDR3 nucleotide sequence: TGTGCCAGCAGCTTAAATCCGGGACAGATATACACCGGGGAGCTGTTTTTT.

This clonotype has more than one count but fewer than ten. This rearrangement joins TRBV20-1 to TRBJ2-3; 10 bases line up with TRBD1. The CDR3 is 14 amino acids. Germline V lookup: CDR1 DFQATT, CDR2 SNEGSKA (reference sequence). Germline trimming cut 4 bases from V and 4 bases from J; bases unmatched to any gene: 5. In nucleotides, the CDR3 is TGCAGTGCTATCCGGACAGGGGGTCCAGATACGCAGTATTTT. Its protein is CSAIRTGGPDTQYF.

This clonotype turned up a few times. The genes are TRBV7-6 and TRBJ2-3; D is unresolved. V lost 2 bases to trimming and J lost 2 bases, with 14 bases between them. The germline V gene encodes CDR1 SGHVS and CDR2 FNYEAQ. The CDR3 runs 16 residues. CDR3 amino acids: CASSLSAGSITDTQYF. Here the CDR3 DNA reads TGTGCCAGCAGCTTATCTGCTGGGTCAATCACAGATACGCAGTATTTT.

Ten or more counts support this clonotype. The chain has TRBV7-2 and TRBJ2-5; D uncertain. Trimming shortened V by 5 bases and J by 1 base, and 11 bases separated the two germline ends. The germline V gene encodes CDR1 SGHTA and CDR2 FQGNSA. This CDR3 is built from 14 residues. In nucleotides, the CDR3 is TGTGCCAGCAGCAGAGACACTTCCCAAGAGACCCAGTACTTC. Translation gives CASSRDTSQETQYF.

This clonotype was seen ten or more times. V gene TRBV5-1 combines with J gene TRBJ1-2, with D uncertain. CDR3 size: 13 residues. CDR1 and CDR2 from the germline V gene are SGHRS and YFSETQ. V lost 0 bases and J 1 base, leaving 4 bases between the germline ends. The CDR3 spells CASSLADNYGYTF. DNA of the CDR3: TGCGCCAGCAGCTTGGCTGATAACTATGGCTACACCTTC.

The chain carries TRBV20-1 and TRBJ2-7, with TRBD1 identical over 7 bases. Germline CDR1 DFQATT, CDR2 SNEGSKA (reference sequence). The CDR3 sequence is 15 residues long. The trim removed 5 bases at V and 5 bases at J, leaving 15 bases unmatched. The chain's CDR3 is CSAYTRYRGDDEQYF. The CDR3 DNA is TGCAGTGCTTATACCCGCTACAGGGGTGACGACGAGCAGTACTTC.

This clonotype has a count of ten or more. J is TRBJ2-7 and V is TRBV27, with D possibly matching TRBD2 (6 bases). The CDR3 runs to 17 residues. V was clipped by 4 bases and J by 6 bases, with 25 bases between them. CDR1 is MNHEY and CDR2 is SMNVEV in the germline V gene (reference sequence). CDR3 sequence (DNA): TGTGCCAGCAGTTCCCCCTTACGGGGGTTCTCGGGCCGCGAGCAGTACTTC. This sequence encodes CASSSPLRGFSGREQYF.